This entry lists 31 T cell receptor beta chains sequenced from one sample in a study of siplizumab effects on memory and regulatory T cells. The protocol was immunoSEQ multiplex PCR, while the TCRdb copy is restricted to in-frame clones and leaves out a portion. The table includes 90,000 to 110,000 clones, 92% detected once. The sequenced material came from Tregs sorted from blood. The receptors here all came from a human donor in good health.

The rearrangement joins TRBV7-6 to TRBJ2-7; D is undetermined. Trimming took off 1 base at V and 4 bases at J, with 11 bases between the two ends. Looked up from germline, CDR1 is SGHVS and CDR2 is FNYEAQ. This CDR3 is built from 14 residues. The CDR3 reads CASSLVGGPYEQYF. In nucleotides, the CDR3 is TGTGCCAGCAGCTTAGTGGGCGGACCATACGAGCAGTACTTC. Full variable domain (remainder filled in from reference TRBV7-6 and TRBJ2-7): GAGVSQSPRYKVTKRGQDVALRCDPISGHVSLYWYRQALGQGPEFLTYFNYEAQQDKSGLPNDRFSAERPEGSISTLTIQRTEQRDSAMYRCASSLVGGPYEQYFGPGTRLTVT.

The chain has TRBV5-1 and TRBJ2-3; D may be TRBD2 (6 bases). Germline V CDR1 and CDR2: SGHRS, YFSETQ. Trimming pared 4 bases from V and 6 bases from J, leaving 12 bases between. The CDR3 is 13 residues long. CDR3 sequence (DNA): TGCGCCAGCAGCCACTATCGGGGGGATACGCAGTATTTT. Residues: CASSHYRGDTQYF.

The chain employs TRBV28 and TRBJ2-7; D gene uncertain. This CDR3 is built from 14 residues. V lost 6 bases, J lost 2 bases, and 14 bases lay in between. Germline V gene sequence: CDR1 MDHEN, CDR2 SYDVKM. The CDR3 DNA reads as TGTGCCAGCAGCCCGGGTAGGCCTACCTACGAGCAGTACTTC. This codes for CASSPGRPTYEQYF. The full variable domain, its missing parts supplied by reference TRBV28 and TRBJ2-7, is DVKVTQSSRYLVKRTGEKVFLECVQDMDHENMFWYRQDPGLGLRLIYFSYDVKMKEKGDIPEGYSVSREKKERFSLILESASTNQTSMYLCASSPGRPTYEQYFGPGTRLTVT.

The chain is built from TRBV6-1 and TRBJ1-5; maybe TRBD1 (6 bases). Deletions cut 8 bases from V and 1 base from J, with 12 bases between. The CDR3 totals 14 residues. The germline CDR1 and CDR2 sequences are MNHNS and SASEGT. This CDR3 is CASGRTASNQPQHF. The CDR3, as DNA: TGTGCCAGCGGACGGACAGCCAGCAATCAGCCCCAGCATTTT.

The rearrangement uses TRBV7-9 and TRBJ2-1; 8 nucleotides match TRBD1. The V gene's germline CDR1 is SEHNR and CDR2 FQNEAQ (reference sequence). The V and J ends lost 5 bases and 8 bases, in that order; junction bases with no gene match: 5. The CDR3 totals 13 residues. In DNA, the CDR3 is TGTGCCAGCAGCGTCACAGGGGGAGATGAGCAGTTCTTC. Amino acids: CASSVTGGDEQFF.

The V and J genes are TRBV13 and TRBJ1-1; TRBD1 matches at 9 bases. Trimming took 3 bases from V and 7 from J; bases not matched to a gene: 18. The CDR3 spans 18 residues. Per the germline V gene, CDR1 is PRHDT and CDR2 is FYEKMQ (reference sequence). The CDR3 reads CASSLQRRTGGAIFEAFF. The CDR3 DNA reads TGTGCCAGCAGCTTGCAGAGAAGAACAGGGGGCGCGATTTTTGAAGCTTTCTTT. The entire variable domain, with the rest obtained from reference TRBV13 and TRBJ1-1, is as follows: AAGVIQSPRHLIKEKRETATLKCYPIPRHDTVYWYQQGPGQDPQFLISFYEKMQSDKGSIPDRFSAQQFSDYHSELNMSSLELGDSALYFCASSLQRRTGGAIFEAFFGQGTRLTVV.

CDR3 region: CASSVQGSPEAFF. CDR3 nucleotides: TGTGCCAGCAGCGTACAGGGCAGCCCTGAAGCTTTCTTT. This chain uses TRBV7-9 with TRBJ1-1; tentative D call: TRBD1 (6 bases). The germline V and J ends were trimmed by 5 bases and 6 bases, with 13 bases remaining between them. This CDR3 is built from 13 residues. CDR1 is SEHNR and CDR2 is FQNEAQ in the germline V gene (reference sequence).

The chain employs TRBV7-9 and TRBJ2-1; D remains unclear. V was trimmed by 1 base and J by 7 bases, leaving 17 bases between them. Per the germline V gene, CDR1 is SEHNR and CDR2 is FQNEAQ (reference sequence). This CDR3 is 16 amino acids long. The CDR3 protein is CASSLGVTLGHNEQFF. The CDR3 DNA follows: TGTGCCAGCAGCTTAGGGGTGACACTGGGTCATAATGAGCAGTTCTTC.

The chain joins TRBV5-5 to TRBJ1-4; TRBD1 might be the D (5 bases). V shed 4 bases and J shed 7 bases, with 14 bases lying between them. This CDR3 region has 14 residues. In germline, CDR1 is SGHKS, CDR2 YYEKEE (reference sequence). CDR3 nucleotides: TGTGCCAGCAGCCACAGAGGGGTGGGTGAAAAACTGTTTTTT. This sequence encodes CASSHRGVGEKLFF.

CDR3 nucleotide sequence: TGTGCCAGCAGCTTAGGGCTAGCGGGGGGCAAGGACGAGCAGTACTTC. It yields the protein CASSLGLAGGKDEQYF. This chain joins TRBV7-9 and TRBJ2-7, with 11 bases lining up with TRBD2. The CDR3 is 16 amino acids. After removal of 1 base from V and 5 bases from J, the junction contained 7 bases not matched to a gene. Germline V CDR1 and CDR2: SEHNR, FQNEAQ (reference sequence).

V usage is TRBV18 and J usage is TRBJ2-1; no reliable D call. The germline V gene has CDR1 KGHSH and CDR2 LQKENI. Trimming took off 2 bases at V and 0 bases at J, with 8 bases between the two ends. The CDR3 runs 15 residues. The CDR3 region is CASSPKGYSYNEQFF. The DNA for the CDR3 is TGTGCCAGCTCACCAAAAGGTTACTCCTACAATGAGCAGTTCTTC.

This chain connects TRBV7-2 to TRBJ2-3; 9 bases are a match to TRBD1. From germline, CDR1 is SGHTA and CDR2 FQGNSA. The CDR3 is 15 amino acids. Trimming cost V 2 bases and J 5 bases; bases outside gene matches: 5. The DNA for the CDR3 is TGTGCCAGCAGCTTAAGGACAGGGGTCCAAGATACGCAGTATTTT. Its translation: CASSLRTGVQDTQYF.

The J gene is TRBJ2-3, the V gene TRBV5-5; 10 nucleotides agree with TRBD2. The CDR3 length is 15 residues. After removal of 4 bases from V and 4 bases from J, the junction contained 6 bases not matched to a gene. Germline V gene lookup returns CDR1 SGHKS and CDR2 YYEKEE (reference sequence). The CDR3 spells CASSRTSGHPDTQYF. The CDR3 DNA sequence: TGTGCCAGCAGCCGGACTAGCGGCCACCCAGATACGCAGTATTTT.

The CDR3 sequence: CASSSTGSREQYF. The CDR3 DNA is TGCGCCAGCAGCTCGACAGGGAGTCGGGAGCAGTACTTC. This rearrangement joins TRBV5-1 to TRBJ2-7, with 7 nucleotides matching TRBD1. J gave up 7 bases and V 3 bases, and 7 bases lay outside the gene matches. CDR1 is SGHRS and CDR2 is YFSETQ in the germline V gene. This CDR3 is built from 13 residues. The complete variable domain, with remaining parts taken from reference TRBV5-1 and TRBJ2-7, reads KAGVTQTPRYLIKTRGQQVTLSCSPISGHRSVSWYQQTPGQGLQFLFEYFSETQRNKGNFPGRFSGRQFSNSRSEMNVSTLELGDSALYLCASSSTGSREQYFGPGTRLTVT.

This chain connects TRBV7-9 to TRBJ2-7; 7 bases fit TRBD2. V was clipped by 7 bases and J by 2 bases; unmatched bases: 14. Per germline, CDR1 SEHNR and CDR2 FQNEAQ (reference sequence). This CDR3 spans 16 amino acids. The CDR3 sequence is CASTPLEGRGAYEQYF. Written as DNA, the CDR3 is TGTGCCAGCACCCCCCTTGAGGGGAGGGGAGCCTACGAGCAGTACTTC.

CDR3 amino acids: CASSFMGGIQYF. The CDR3, as DNA: TGTGCCAGCAGCTTTATGGGGGGCATTCAGTACTTC. V usage is TRBV11-3 and J usage is TRBJ2-4, with D possibly TRBD2 on 6 matching bases. V was pared by 3 bases and J by 9 bases, with 9 bases between. Per the germline V gene, CDR1 is SGHNT and CDR2 is YENEEA. The CDR3 is 12 amino acids.

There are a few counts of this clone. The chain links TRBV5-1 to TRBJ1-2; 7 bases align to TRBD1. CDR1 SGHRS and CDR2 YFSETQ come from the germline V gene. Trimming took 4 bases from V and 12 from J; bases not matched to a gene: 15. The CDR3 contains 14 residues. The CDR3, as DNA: TGCGCCAGCAGCCCCGGACAGGCCTACGGGCAGGACACCTTC. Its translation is CASSPGQAYGQDTF.

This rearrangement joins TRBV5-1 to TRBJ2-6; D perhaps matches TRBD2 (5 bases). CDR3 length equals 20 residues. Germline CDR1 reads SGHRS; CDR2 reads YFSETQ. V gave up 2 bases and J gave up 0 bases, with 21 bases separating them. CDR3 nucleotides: TGCGCCAGCAGCTTCAGTTTTTTCCGGGGAAACAGCTCTGGGGCCAACGTCCTGACTTTC. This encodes CASSFSFFRGNSSGANVLTF.

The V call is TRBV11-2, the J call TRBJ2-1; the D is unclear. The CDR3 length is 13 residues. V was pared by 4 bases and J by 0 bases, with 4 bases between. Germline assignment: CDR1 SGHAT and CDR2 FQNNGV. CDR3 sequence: CASSSSSYNEQFF. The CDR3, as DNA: TGTGCCAGCAGCTCGAGCTCCTACAATGAGCAGTTCTTC.

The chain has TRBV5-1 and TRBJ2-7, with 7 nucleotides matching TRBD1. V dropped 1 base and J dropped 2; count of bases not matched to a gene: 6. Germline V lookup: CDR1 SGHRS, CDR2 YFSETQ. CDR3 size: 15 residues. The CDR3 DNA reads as TGCGCCAGCAGCTTGCCGAGGACAGGAACCTACGAGCAGTACTTC. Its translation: CASSLPRTGTYEQYF.

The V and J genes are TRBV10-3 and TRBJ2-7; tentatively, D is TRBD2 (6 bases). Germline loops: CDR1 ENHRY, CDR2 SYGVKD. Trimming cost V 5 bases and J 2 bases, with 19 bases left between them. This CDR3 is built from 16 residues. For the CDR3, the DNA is TGTGCCATCAGTCCCCAGTTGGGAGCGGGTGCCTACGAGCAGTACTTC. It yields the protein CAISPQLGAGAYEQYF.

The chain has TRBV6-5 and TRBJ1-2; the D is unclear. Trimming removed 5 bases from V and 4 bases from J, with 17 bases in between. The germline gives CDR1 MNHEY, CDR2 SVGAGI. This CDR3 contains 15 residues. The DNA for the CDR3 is TGTGCCAGCAGTCCAGACCGGCATAGAGGCTATGGCTACACCTTC. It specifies CASSPDRHRGYGYTF.

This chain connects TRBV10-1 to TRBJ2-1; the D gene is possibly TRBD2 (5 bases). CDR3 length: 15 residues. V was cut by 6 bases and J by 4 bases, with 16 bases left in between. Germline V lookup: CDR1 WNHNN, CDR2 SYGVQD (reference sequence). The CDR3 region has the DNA TGCGCCAGCAGCGCAACTAGGATGCAGTACAATGAGCAGTTCTTC. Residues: CASSATRMQYNEQFF.

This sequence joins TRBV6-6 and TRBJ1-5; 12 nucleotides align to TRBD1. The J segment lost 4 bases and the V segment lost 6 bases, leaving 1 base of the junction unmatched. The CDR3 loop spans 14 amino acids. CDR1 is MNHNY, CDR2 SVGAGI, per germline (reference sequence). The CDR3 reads CASRGQGANQPQHF. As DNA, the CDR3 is TGTGCCAGCAGGGGACAGGGGGCAAATCAGCCCCAGCATTTT.

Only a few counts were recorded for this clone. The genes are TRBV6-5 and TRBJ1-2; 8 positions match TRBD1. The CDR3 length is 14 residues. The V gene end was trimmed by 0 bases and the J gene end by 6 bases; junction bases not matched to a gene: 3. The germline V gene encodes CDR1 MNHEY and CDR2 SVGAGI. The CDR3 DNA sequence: TGTGCCAGCAGTTACTCCAGGGGGCGTGATGGCTACACCTTC. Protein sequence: CASSYSRGRDGYTF.

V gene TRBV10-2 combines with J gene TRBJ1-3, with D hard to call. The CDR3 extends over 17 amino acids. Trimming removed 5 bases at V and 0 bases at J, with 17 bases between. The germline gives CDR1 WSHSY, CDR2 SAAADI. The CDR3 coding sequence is TGCGCCAGCAGTCCGGTCGTCGTCCGAAGCTCTGGAAACACCATATATTTT. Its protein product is CASSPVVVRSSGNTIYF.

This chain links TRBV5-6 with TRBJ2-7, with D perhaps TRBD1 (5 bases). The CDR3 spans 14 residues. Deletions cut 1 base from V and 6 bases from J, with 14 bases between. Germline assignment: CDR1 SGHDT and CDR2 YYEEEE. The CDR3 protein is CASSLWGWGTEQYF. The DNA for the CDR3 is TGTGCCAGCAGCTTGTGGGGCTGGGGCACCGAGCAGTACTTC.

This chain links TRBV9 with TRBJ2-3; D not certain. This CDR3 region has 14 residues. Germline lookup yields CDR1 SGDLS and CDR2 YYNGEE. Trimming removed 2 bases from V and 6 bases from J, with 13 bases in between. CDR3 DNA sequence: TGTGCCAGCAGCGTTGGAACAATAGAGGATACGCAGTATTTT. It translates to CASSVGTIEDTQYF.

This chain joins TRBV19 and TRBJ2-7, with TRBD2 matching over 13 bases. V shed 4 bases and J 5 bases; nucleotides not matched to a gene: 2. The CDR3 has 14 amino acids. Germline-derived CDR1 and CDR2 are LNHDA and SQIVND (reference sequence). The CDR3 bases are TGTGCCAGTAGTAGGGGACTAGCGGGAAACGAGCAGTACTTC. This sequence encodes CASSRGLAGNEQYF.

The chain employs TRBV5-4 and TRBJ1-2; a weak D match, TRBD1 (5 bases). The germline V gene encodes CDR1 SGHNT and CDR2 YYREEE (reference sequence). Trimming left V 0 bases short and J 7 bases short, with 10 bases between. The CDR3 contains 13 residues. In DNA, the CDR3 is TGTGCCAGCAGCTTGGGGGGCGGCCCTGGCTACACCTTC. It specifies CASSLGGGPGYTF.

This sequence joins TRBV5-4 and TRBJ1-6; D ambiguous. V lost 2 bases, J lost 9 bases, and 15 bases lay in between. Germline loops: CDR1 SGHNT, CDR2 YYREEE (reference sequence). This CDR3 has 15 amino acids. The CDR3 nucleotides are TGTGCCAGCAGCTTTCGGGCCAGCCTCGGTTCACCCCTCCACTTT. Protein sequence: CASSFRASLGSPLHF.